The clone carrying this T cell receptor (beta chain) turned up a few times. The antigen remains unidentified. This record belongs to a study of CD8 T cells in ankylosing spondylitis. MiXCR was run by TCRdb on the 5' RACE reads, yielding one entry per CDR3 protein. In the table there are hundreds of thousands of distinct CDR3 sequences, 12% of which are singletons. Study findings and constraints: Relatively rare in peripheral blood, disease-linked clones were also CD8+. Blood from ankylosing spondylitis patients appeared to carry a characteristic roughly eight-variant TCR beta motif. Reported data indicate significant enrichment of disease-linked clones within matched ankylosing spondylitis synovial fluid.

The CDR3 runs to 16 residues. V gave up 7 bases and J gave up 0 bases, with 16 bases separating them. Germline V gives CDR1 SGHRS, CDR2 YFSETQ. The sample consisted of blood, either unsorted or a sorted T cell fraction (not recorded which). The TCR originated in a male donor with ankylosing spondylitis. The chain is built from TRBV5-1 and TRBJ2-2; D unresolved. CDR3 DNA sequence: TGCGCCAGCCATCTTAATGTCGGGCCGAACACCGGGGAGCTGTTTTTT. The encoded protein is CASHLNVGPNTGELFF.